The rows below give T cell receptor beta chains drawn from one sample of a study of shared clonotypes between healthy human individuals. The assay was immunoSEQ multiplex PCR, and TCRdb's table has in-frame clones only and misses some. The data show about 2 million clones, about 95% seen once. Specimen: naive CD8+ T cells sorted from blood. These receptors all come from a man between 18 and 29 years old in good health. Each CDR3 is given with its conserved first and last residue. D genes are given only for firm matches. Size is omitted from some rows. Given values are once, few, many or a class for expanded clones.

J gene	D gene	clone size	V gene	CDR3 length	CDR3 protein	CDR3 DNA
TRBJ2-7	-	-	TRBV6-1	14	CASSDRDTSYEQYF	TGTGCCAGCAGTGACCGGGACACCTCCTACGAGCAGTACTTC
TRBJ2-1	-	-	TRBV7-9	15	CATGAGGGPGYEQFF	TGTGCCACAGGGGCAGGGGGAGGACCTGGGTATGAGCAGTTCTTC
TRBJ1-4	-	-	TRBV14	13	CASSQGPFGKLFF	TGTGCCAGCAGCCAGGGTCCCTTTGGAAAACTGTTTTTT
TRBJ2-1	-	-	TRBV5-1	15	CASSLTGSPYNEQFF	TGCGCCAGCAGCTTGACAGGGAGCCCTTACAATGAGCAGTTCTTC
TRBJ1-2	-	-	TRBV29-1	12	CSVDAGARGYTF	TGCAGCGTTGATGCGGGGGCGAGAGGCTACACCTTC
TRBJ2-7	-	-	TRBV12-5	13	CASGLGAGREQYF	TGTGCTAGTGGTTTGGGGGCAGGGCGGGAGCAGTACTTC
TRBJ1-6	TRBD1	-	TRBV11-2	14	CASRKTGLNSPLHF	TGTGCCAGCAGGAAGACAGGGCTTAATTCACCCCTCCACTTT
TRBJ2-3	TRBD1	once	TRBV5-1	15	CASRTGTVGTDTQYF	TGCGCCAGCAGAACGGGGACAGTGGGGACAGATACGCAGTATTTT
TRBJ2-5	TRBD2	-	TRBV30	15	CALGPPGLVLETQYF	TGTGCACTCGGTCCTCCGGGACTAGTTTTGGAGACCCAGTACTTC
TRBJ2-7	TRBD2	-	TRBV6-1	13	CASSARGSYEQYF	TGTGCCAGCAGTGCGCGGGGGAGCTACGAGCAGTACTTC
TRBJ1-6	-	-	TRBV4-1	13	CASSPGLNSPLHF	TGCGCCAGCAGTCCAGGGTTGAATTCACCCCTCCACTTT
TRBJ2-3	-	-	TRBV6-5	15	CASSYSGDSTDTQYF	TGTGCCAGCAGTTACTCTGGGGACAGCACAGATACGCAGTATTTT
TRBJ2-1	TRBD2	-	TRBV14	14	CASSQDLTSGEQFF	TGTGCCAGCAGCCAAGATTTAACTAGCGGGGAGCAGTTCTTC
TRBJ1-5	-	-	TRBV6-6	11	CASTPGWPQHF	TGTGCCAGCACCCCGGGATGGCCCCAGCATTTT
TRBJ2-3	-	-	TRBV5-4	17	CASSHFIGPGRTDTQYF	TGTGCCAGCAGCCACTTTATAGGACCGGGACGCACAGATACGCAGTATTTT
TRBJ1-1	TRBD1	-	TRBV27	15	CASSLFGTGTAEAFF	TGTGCCAGCAGTTTATTCGGGACAGGTACGGCTGAAGCTTTCTTT
TRBJ2-3	TRBD1	-	TRBV5-8	18	CASSLNRDSFPSTDTQYF	TGTGCCAGCAGCCTAAACCGGGACAGCTTTCCTAGCACAGATACGCAGTATTTT
TRBJ1-1	-	-	TRBV7-9	15	CASLDTGFWNTEAFF	TGTGCCAGCCTGGACACCGGATTCTGGAACACTGAAGCTTTCTTT
TRBJ2-6	-	-	TRBV28	16	CASRPGLSSGANVLTF	TGTGCCAGCAGGCCAGGGCTCTCCTCTGGGGCCAACGTCCTGACTTTC
TRBJ1-1	-	-	TRBV7-9	13	CASSWSRGIEAFF	TGTGCCAGCAGCTGGAGTAGGGGGATTGAAGCTTTCTTT
TRBJ1-5	-	-	TRBV27	14	CASRYSGINQPQHF	TGTGCCAGCAGATACTCGGGGATCAATCAGCCCCAGCATTTT